The rows below give T cell receptor beta chains drawn from one sample of a study of T-cell reconstitution after alpha-beta-depleted transplantation in children. Each CDR3 protein is one row after TCRdb ran MiXCR on the PCR reads. The sample includes 200,000 to 300,000 distinct CDR3 sequences, 12% of them seen just once. Material: PBMCs from the stem cell graft donor, obtained from the stem cell graft. The receptors were gathered from a human donor who donated a stem cell graft to a child with acute lymphoblastic leukemia. CDR3s include the opening cysteine and the closing phenylalanine or tryptophan. Fields, in order: D gene, V gene, clone size, J gene, CDR3 protein, CDR3 DNA. D genes are given only for firm matches. Clone size is shown for a subset of rows, as once, few, many or a class of expanded clone.

>TRBD1|TRBV3-1|many|TRBJ2-5
CASSQAGQGQETQYF
TGTGCCAGCAGCCAAGCGGGACAGGGCCAAGAGACCCAGTACTTC
>TRBD1|TRBV30|many|TRBJ2-3
CAWSAGTGSDTQYF
TGTGCCTGGAGTGCCGGGACAGGGTCAGATACGCAGTATTTT
>TRBD1|TRBV2|many|TRBJ1-2
CASSEGPGGTYGYTF
TGTGCCAGCAGTGAAGGCCCAGGGGGCACCTATGGCTACACCTTC
>-|TRBV7-3|many|TRBJ2-1
CASSLSEGFYNEQFF
TGTGCCAGCAGCTTATCTGAGGGATTCTACAATGAGCAGTTCTTC
>TRBD1|TRBV7-2|-|TRBJ2-7
CASSLGGQGGYEQYF
TGTGCCAGCAGCTTAGGGGGACAGGGAGGCTACGAGCAGTACTTC
>TRBD1|TRBV7-2|many|TRBJ2-2
CASSSNRGVGGELFF
TGTGCCAGCAGTTCAAACAGGGGCGTCGGCGGGGAGCTGTTTTTT
>-|TRBV12-3/TRBV12-4|-|TRBJ1-6
CASSSLAMGSSYNSPLHF
TGTGCCAGCAGCTCCCTGGCTATGGGGAGCTCCTATAATTCACCCCTCCACTTT
>-|TRBV5-6|many|TRBJ2-7
CASRRRGLLSSYEQYF
TGTGCCAGCAGACGTCGCGGCTTACTAAGCTCCTACGAGCAGTACTTC
>-|TRBV5-6|many|TRBJ1-2
CASSYTGRGDGYTF
TGTGCCAGCAGCTATACGGGACGGGGGGATGGCTACACCTTC
>TRBD2|TRBV9|many|TRBJ2-1
CASSANLNPGLADHNEQFF
TGTGCCAGCAGCGCCAACCTCAACCCGGGACTAGCGGACCACAATGAGCAGTTCTTC
>-|TRBV29-1|many|TRBJ2-7
CSVLRSYEQYF
TGCAGCGTTCTTCGTTCCTACGAGCAGTACTTC
>-|TRBV27|many|TRBJ2-3
CASGAAGTQYF
TGTGCCAGTGGGGCCGCAGGTACGCAGTATTTT
>-|TRBV12-3/TRBV12-4|many|TRBJ1-1
CASSPRTNPGAEAFF
TGTGCCAGCAGCCCACGGACCAACCCCGGCGCTGAAGCTTTCTTT
>-|TRBV7-9|many|TRBJ2-5
CASSLVWGETQYF
TGTGCCAGCAGCTTAGTGTGGGGTGAGACCCAGTACTTC
>-|TRBV3-1|-|TRBJ2-3
CASSQEASGTDTQYF
TGTGCCAGCAGCCAAGAGGCTAGCGGCACAGATACGCAGTATTTT
>-|TRBV29-1|many|TRBJ1-1
CSASWTEAFF
TGCAGCGCCTCCTGGACTGAAGCTTTCTTT
>-|TRBV14|many|TRBJ2-7
CASSSGPIFYEQYF
TGTGCCAGCAGTTCCGGGCCAATTTTCTACGAGCAGTACTTC
>-|TRBV6-1|-|TRBJ1-2
CASRQAFQGPRGYTF
TGTGCCAGCAGACAGGCCTTTCAGGGTCCCCGGGGCTACACCTTC
>TRBD2|TRBV6-5|many|TRBJ2-2
CASSYVAGGGELFF
TGTGCCAGCAGTTACGTCGCGGGAGGCGGGGAGCTGTTTTTT
>TRBD1|TRBV9|few|TRBJ1-2
CASSGLRTGRGYTF
TGTGCCAGCAGCGGGCTGAGGACAGGGCGCGGCTACACCTTC
>-|TRBV10-3|few|TRBJ1-2
CAISESVSGRYGYTF
TGTGCCATCAGTGAGTCGGTGTCAGGGAGGTATGGCTACACCTTC
>-|TRBV10-3|many|TRBJ1-1
CAISESTGNTEAFF
TGTGCCATCAGTGAGTCGACAGGGAACACTGAAGCTTTCTTT
>TRBD1|TRBV5-1|many|TRBJ1-1
CASSSGQGLEAFF
TGCGCCAGCAGCTCGGGACAGGGACTTGAAGCTTTCTTT
>-|TRBV18|many|TRBJ2-3
CASSPSGRTDTQYF
TGTGCCAGCTCACCGTCTGGGCGCACAGATACGCAGTATTTT
>-|TRBV20-1|-|TRBJ1-2
CSAIKEGYGYTF
TGCAGTGCTATCAAGGAAGGCTATGGCTACACCTTC
>TRBD2|TRBV29-1|many|TRBJ2-3
CSVPSGSLTDTQYF
TGCAGCGTTCCTAGCGGGAGTCTCACAGATACGCAGTATTTT
>TRBD1|TRBV18|many|TRBJ1-5
CASSPATGQGQPQHF
TGTGCCAGCTCACCTGCGACGGGACAGGGACAGCCCCAGCATTTT
>-|TRBV20-1|-|TRBJ1-1
CSARERRFNTEAFF
TGCAGTGCTAGAGAGCGCAGGTTCAACACTGAAGCTTTCTTT
>TRBD2|TRBV5-1|many|TRBJ2-5
CASSLAISGGSQETQYF
TGCGCCAGCAGCTTGGCCATTAGCGGGGGATCCCAAGAGACCCAGTACTTC
>-|TRBV12-3/TRBV12-4|many|TRBJ1-4
CASRDGANEKLFF
TGTGCCAGTAGGGACGGTGCTAATGAAAAACTGTTTTTT
>-|TRBV20-1|few|TRBJ1-5
CSVAERTYQPQHF
TGCAGTGTGGCCGAACGGACTTATCAGCCCCAGCATTTT
>-|TRBV11-2|-|TRBJ2-2
CASSLLVNSGELFF
TGTGCCAGCAGCTTACTCGTGAATTCCGGGGAGCTGTTTTTT
>TRBD1|TRBV29-1|many|TRBJ2-2
CSVGRQGRTGELFF
TGCAGCGTTGGTAGACAGGGACGGACCGGGGAGCTGTTTTTT
>-|TRBV6-1|many|TRBJ2-1
CASSRGLTQNDEQFF
TGTGCCAGCAGCCGCGGACTGACGCAGAACGATGAGCAGTTCTTC
>-|TRBV30|few|TRBJ2-7
CAGETVVGYEQYF
TGTGCCGGGGAGACAGTTGTTGGCTACGAGCAGTACTTC
>-|TRBV7-2|many|TRBJ1-3
CASSLATGLATDTIYF
TGTGCCAGCAGCTTAGCAACAGGGCTTGCAACGGACACCATATATTTT
>TRBD2|TRBV12-3/TRBV12-4|many|TRBJ2-2
CASSFLLAGNTGELFF
TGTGCCAGCAGTTTCTTACTAGCGGGTAACACCGGGGAGCTGTTTTTT
>-|TRBV10-3|many|TRBJ1-3
CAISEDPDFSGNTIYF
TGTGCCATCAGTGAGGATCCAGACTTCTCTGGAAACACCATATATTTT
>TRBD1|TRBV7-2|many|TRBJ2-7
CASKGQGSSYEQYF
TGTGCCAGCAAGGGACAGGGAAGCTCCTACGAGCAGTACTTC
>-|TRBV6-2/TRBV6-3|many|TRBJ1-6
CASTDDGLYNSPLHF
TGTGCCAGCACTGACGACGGACTCTATAATTCACCCCTCCACTTT
>TRBD1|TRBV12-3/TRBV12-4|many|TRBJ1-2
CASSLRDSGTYGYTF
TGTGCCAGCAGTTTGCGGGACAGTGGGACTTATGGCTACACCTTC
>-|TRBV5-1|-|TRBJ2-5
CASSSEGRQETQYF
TGCGCCAGCAGCTCGGAAGGGCGCCAAGAGACCCAGTACTTC
>-|TRBV6-5|many|TRBJ1-6
CASSIRGAPLHF
TGTGCCAGCAGTATTCGGGGAGCACCCCTCCACTTT
>-|TRBV27|many|TRBJ2-7
CASSSRGYEQYF
TGTGCCAGCAGTTCCCGGGGCTACGAGCAGTACTTC
>TRBD1|TRBV5-1|many|TRBJ1-3
CASSLDRENTIYF
TGCGCCAGCAGCCTCGACAGGGAAAACACCATATATTTT
>TRBD2|TRBV30|few|TRBJ2-4
CAWSVSGGADIQYF
TGTGCCTGGAGTGTAAGCGGGGGGGCGGACATTCAGTACTTC
>-|TRBV29-1|many|TRBJ2-1
CSVEGNYNEQFF
TGCAGCGTGGAGGGCAACTACAATGAGCAGTTCTTC
>TRBD1|TRBV12-3/TRBV12-4|many|TRBJ2-4
CASSLDDRGHQNIQYF
TGTGCCAGCAGTTTAGACGACAGGGGGCATCAAAACATTCAGTACTTC
>TRBD1|TRBV28|many|TRBJ2-4
CASSEGGQNIQYF
TGTGCCAGCTCGGAAGGGGGCCAAAACATTCAGTACTTC
>-|TRBV5-6|many|TRBJ2-2
CASSLEGAGNTGELFF
TGTGCCAGCAGCTTGGAAGGGGCAGGGAACACCGGGGAGCTGTTTTTT
>TRBD2|TRBV7-9|many|TRBJ2-4
CASSFSGRADNIQYF
TGTGCCAGCAGTTTTAGCGGGAGGGCAGATAACATTCAGTACTTC
>-|TRBV12-3/TRBV12-4|many|TRBJ1-6
CASSLGPGTIQPLHF
TGTGCCAGCAGTTTAGGTCCGGGGACAATTCAACCCCTCCACTTT
>-|TRBV7-2|many|TRBJ2-7
CASRIRSAAYEQYF
TGTGCCAGCAGGATCCGTAGCGCCGCCTACGAGCAGTACTTC
>TRBD2|TRBV24-1|few|TRBJ2-3
CATSDPTRGLAGTDTQYF
TGTGCCACCAGTGACCCTACTCGTGGACTAGCGGGCACAGATACGCAGTATTTT
>-|TRBV21-1|many|TRBJ2-2
CARQGRSNTGELFF
TGTGCGCGACAGGGGCGGTCGAACACCGGGGAGCTGTTTTTT
>TRBD2|TRBV20-1|-|TRBJ2-2
CSARREIAGATGELFF
TGCAGTGCGAGACGCGAGATAGCGGGTGCAACCGGGGAGCTGTTTTTT